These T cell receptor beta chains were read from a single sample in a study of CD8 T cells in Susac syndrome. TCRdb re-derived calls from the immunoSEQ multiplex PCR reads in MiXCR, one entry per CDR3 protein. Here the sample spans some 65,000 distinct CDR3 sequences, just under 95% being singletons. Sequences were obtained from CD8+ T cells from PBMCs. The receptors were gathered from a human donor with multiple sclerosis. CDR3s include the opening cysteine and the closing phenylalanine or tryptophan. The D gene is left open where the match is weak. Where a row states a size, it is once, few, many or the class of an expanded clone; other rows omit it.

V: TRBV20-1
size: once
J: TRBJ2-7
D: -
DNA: TGCAGTGCTAGTGAGACAAGCCCCTACGAGCAGTACTTC
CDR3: CSASETSPYEQYF

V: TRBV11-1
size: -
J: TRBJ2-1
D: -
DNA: TGTGCCAGCAGCTCGTTTAATGAGCAGTTCTTC
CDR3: CASSSFNEQFF

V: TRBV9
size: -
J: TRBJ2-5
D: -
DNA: TGTGCCAGCAGCGGAGCCGACAGTAAAGAGACCCAGTACTTC
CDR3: CASSGADSKETQYF

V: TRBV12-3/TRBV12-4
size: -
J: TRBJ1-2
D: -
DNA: TGTGCCAGCAGCTTCTCAAATGGCTACACCTTC
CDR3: CASSFSNGYTF

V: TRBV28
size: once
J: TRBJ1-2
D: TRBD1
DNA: TGTGCCAGCAGCTGGACAGGTGATAACTATGGCTACACCTTC
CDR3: CASSWTGDNYGYTF

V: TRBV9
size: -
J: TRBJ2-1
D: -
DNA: TGTGCCAGCAGCGCCTCGTTGAGCTCCTACAATGAGCAGTTCTTC
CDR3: CASSASLSSYNEQFF

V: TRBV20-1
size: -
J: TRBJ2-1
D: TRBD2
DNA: TGCAGTGCTAGAGGAATAGCGGGGGGGAATTCCTACAATGAGCAGTTCTTC
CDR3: CSARGIAGGNSYNEQFF

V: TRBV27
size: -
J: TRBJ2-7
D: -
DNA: TGTGCCAGCAGTCACAGCTCCTACGAGCAGTACTTC
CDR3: CASSHSSYEQYF

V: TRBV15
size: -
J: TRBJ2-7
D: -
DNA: TGTGCCACCAGCAGAGATCGGGGCGTAGGTCTAGGGGAGCAGTACTTC
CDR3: CATSRDRGVGLGEQYF

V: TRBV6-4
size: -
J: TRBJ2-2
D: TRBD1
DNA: TGTGCCAGCAGGGGACAGGGGGACACCGGGGAGCTGTTTTTT
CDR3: CASRGQGDTGELFF

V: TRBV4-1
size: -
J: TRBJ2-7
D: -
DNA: TGCGCCAGCGCGGCAGCTACCTACGAGCAGTACTTC
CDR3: CASAAATYEQYF

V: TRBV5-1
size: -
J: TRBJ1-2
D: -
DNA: TGCGCCAGCAGCTTGGGTGTGCAGGTAGACAGGATCTATGGCTACACCTTC
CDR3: CASSLGVQVDRIYGYTF

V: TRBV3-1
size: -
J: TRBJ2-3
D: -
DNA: TGTGCCAGCAGCCAAGACAGCAGGCGTAGCACAGATACGCAGTATTTT
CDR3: CASSQDSRRSTDTQYF

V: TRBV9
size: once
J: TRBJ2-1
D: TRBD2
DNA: TGTGCCAGCAGCTTCGCGGGGGGCGGGAATGAGCAGTTCTTC
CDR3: CASSFAGGGNEQFF

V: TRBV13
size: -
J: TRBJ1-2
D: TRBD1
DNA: TGTGCCAGCAGCCAGAACAGGGGAGGAAGCTATGGCTACACCTTC
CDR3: CASSQNRGGSYGYTF

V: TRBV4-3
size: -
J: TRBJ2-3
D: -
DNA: TGCGCCAGCAGCCAAGACTCGCGGGGGCCCACAGATACGCAGTATTTT
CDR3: CASSQDSRGPTDTQYF

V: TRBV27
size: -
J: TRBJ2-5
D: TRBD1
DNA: TGTGCCAGCAGTTTAAACAGGGGCGAGACCCAGTACTTC
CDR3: CASSLNRGETQYF

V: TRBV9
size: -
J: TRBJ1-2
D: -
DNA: TGTGCCAGCAGCGTAGTCGCGGGAGCCAGCCCGGGGTATGGCTACACCTTC
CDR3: CASSVVAGASPGYGYTF

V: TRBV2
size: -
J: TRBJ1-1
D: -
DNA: TGTGCCAGCACTTGGGGGAACACTGAAGCTTTCTTT
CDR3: CASTWGNTEAFF

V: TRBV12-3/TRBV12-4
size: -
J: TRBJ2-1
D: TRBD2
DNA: TGTGCCAGCATCCTACTAGCGAAGGGCAATGAGCAGTTCTTC
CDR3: CASILLAKGNEQFF

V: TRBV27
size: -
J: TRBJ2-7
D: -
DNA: TGTGCCAGCAGCGATGGAGCGTTACTCGAGCAGTACTTC
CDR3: CASSDGALLEQYF

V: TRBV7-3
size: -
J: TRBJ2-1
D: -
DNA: TGTGCCAGCAGCAGGGAGGCCTACAATGAGCAGTTCTTC
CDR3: CASSREAYNEQFF

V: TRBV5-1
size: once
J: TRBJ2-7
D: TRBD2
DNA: TGCGCCAGCAGCTTTTCCAGCGGGGGGATCGGTTCCTACGAGCAGTACTTC
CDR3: CASSFSSGGIGSYEQYF

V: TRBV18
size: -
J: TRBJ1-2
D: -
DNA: TGTGCCAGCTCACCACCGGGAGGGCTGGGTGGCTACACCTTC
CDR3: CASSPPGGLGGYTF

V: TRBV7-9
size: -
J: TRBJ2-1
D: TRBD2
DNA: TGTGCCAGCAGCTTGACTAGCGCCCAGCGAAATGAGCAGTTCTTC
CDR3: CASSLTSAQRNEQFF

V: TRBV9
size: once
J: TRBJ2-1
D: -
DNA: TGTGCCAGCAGCGTAGTTGGAATTGGCAATGAGCAGTTCTTC
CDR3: CASSVVGIGNEQFF

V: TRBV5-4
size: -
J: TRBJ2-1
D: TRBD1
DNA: TGTGCCAGCAGCGTGAAGACAGGGCCGCACAATGAGCAGTTCTTC
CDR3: CASSVKTGPHNEQFF

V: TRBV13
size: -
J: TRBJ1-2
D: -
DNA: TGTGCCAGCCGGAGTAGTAACTATGGCTACACCTTC
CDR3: CASRSSNYGYTF

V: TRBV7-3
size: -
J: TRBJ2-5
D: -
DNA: TGTGCCAGCAGCCCGGGACCACACCCCGGGGAGACCCAGTACTTC
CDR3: CASSPGPHPGETQYF

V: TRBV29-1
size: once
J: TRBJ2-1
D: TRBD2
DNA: TGCAGCGTTGACGGCCTAGCGGGAGCCCTCTACTACAATGAGCAGTTCTTC
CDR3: CSVDGLAGALYYNEQFF

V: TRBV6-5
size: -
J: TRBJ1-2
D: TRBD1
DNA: TGTGCCAGCAGTTACTCGGGTGTTAGGGGGCAAAAGGATGGCTACACCTTC
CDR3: CASSYSGVRGQKDGYTF

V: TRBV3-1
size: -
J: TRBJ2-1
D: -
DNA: TGTGCCAGCAGCCAAGACTGGGGAACCTACAATGAGCAGTTCTTC
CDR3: CASSQDWGTYNEQFF

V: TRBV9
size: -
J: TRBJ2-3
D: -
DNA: TGTGCCAGCAGCGTAGGCCGGAGCACAGATACGCAGTATTTT
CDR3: CASSVGRSTDTQYF

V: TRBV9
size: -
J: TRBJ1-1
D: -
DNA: TGTGCCAGCAGCCCCCGGAGCGGAGAAGCTTTCTTT
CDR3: CASSPRSGEAFF

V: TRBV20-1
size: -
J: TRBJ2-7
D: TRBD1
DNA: TGCAGTGCCCACGACAGGGACCCCTACGAGCAGTACTTC
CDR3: CSAHDRDPYEQYF

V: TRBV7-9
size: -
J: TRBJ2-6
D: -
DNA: TGTGCCAGCAGCTTACCTATCTCCGAGGCTTCTGGGGCCAACGTCCTGACTTTC
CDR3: CASSLPISEASGANVLTF

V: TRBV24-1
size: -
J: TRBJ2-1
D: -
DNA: TGTGCCACCAGTGAGAGTAGCGACGCTGAGCAGTTCTTC
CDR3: CATSESSDAEQFF

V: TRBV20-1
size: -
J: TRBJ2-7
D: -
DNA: TGCAGTGCAGGGGAGACACGGTTTTACGAGCAGTACTTC
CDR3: CSAGETRFYEQYF

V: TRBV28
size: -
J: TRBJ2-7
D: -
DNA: TGTGCCAGCAGTTTGCTGGGTCGAGACGAGCAGTACTTC
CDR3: CASSLLGRDEQYF

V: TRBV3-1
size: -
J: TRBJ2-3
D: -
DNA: TGTGCCAGCAGCCAAGATTTTGGGAGAATACCAGATACGCAGTATTTT
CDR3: CASSQDFGRIPDTQYF

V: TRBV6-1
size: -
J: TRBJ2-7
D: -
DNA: TGTGCCAGCAGTCCCCGGGACCTAGGAGCCTACGAGCAGTACTTC
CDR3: CASSPRDLGAYEQYF

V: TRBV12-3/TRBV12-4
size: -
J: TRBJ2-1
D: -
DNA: TGTGCCAGCAGTTCCTTGGACAGTTTGAATGAGCAGTTCTTC
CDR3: CASSSLDSLNEQFF

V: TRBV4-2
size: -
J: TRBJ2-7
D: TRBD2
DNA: TGTGCCAGCAGTCCGACTAGCGGGAGTGGGTACGAGCAGTACTTC
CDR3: CASSPTSGSGYEQYF

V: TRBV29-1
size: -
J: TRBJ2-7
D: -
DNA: TGCAGCGTTGAAGTGGAAGTCTACGAGCAGTACTTC
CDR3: CSVEVEVYEQYF

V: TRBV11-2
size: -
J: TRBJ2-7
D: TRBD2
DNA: TGTGCCAGCAGCTTAGAGAACCGGGGTCGATTAGCGGGAGGATCCTCCGAGCAGTACTTC
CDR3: CASSLENRGRLAGGSSEQYF

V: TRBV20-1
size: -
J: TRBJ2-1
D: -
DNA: TGCAGTGCTAGTTTAAGGAGTCATGAGCAGTTCTTC
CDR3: CSASLRSHEQFF

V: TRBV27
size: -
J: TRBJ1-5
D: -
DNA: TGTGCCAGCAGCCCGGGGGGGTTCGGCCAGCCCCAGCATTTT
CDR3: CASSPGGFGQPQHF

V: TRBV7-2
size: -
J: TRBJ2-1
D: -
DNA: TGTGCCAGCAGTATATATGAGCAGTTCTTC
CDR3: CASSIYEQFF

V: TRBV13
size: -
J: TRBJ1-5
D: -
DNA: TGTGCCAGCAGCTTAGGGGGCCTAAGCAATCAGCCCCAGCATTTT
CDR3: CASSLGGLSNQPQHF

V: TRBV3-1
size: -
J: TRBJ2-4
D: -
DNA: TGTGCCAGCAGCCACCCGGGGGGCTACGAAAACATTCAGTACTTC
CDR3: CASSHPGGYENIQYF

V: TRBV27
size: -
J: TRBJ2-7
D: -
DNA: TGTGCCAGCACGTCCCAGAGCTCCTACGAGCAGTACTTC
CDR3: CASTSQSSYEQYF